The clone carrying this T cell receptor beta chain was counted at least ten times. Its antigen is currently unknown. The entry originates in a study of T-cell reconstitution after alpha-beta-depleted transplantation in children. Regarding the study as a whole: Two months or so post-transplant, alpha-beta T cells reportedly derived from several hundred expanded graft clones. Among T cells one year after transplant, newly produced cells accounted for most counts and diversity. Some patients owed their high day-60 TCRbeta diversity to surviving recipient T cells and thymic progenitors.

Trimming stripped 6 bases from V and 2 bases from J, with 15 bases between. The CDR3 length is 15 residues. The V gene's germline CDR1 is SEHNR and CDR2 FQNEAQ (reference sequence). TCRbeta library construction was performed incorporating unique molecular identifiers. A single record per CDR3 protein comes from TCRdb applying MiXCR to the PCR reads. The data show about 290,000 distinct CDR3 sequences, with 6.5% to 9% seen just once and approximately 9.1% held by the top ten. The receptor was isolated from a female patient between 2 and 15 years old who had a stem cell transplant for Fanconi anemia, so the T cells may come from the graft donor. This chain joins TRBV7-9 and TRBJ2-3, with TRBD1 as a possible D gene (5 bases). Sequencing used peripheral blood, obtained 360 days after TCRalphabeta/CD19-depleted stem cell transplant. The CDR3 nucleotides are TGTGCCAGCAGAAACAACAGGCCATCCACAGATACGCAGTATTTT. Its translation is CASRNNRPSTDTQYF.